This is a list of T cell receptor beta chains from one sample in a study of T cell repertoires in cytomegalovirus infection. Each CDR3 protein is one row after TCRdb ran MiXCR on the reads. The sample holds approximately 500,000 distinct CDR3 sequences, around 10% seen once. The sample comprised PBMCs. Receptors originate from a human donor in good health (CMV status not recorded). Some clones in this sample may be carry-over from other donors' samples. The CDR3 runs from the conserved cysteine through the conserved F or W. A D gene is named only where the DNA matches it firmly. The size entry is marked missing in some rows and otherwise reads once, few, many or a size class.

clone size: -
D gene: -
V gene: TRBV12-3/TRBV12-4
CDR3 length: 13
J gene: TRBJ1-4
CDR3 protein: CASSFFVDEKLFF
CDR3 DNA: TGTGCCAGCAGTTTCTTTGTTGATGAAAAACTGTTTTTT

clone size: many
D gene: -
V gene: TRBV7-2
CDR3 length: 14
J gene: TRBJ1-6
CDR3 protein: CASTAVRLGSPLHF
CDR3 DNA: TGTGCCAGCACAGCGGTCAGGTTAGGCTCACCCCTCCACTTT

clone size: many
D gene: -
V gene: TRBV10-2
CDR3 length: 17
J gene: TRBJ1-5
CDR3 protein: CASSEGRSLSSNQPQHF
CDR3 DNA: TGCGCCAGCAGTGAGGGCAGGTCTTTGTCTAGCAATCAGCCCCAGCATTTT

clone size: many
D gene: -
V gene: TRBV7-8
CDR3 length: 14
J gene: TRBJ1-2
CDR3 protein: CASSLDQLNYGYTF
CDR3 DNA: TGTGCCAGCAGCTTAGATCAGCTTAACTATGGCTACACCTTC

clone size: many
D gene: TRBD1
V gene: TRBV6-5
CDR3 length: 16
J gene: TRBJ2-2
CDR3 protein: CASSSGTGPFTGELFF
CDR3 DNA: TGTGCCAGCAGTTCCGGGACAGGGCCCTTCACCGGGGAGCTGTTTTTT

clone size: few
D gene: -
V gene: TRBV18
CDR3 length: 16
J gene: TRBJ1-4
CDR3 protein: CASSPRRPTTNEKLFF
CDR3 DNA: TGTGCCAGCTCACCACGTCGACCTACAACTAATGAAAAACTGTTTTTT

clone size: many
D gene: -
V gene: TRBV27
CDR3 length: 13
J gene: TRBJ1-1
CDR3 protein: CASRSEGVTEAFF
CDR3 DNA: TGTGCCAGCAGAAGCGAGGGGGTCACTGAAGCTTTCTTT

clone size: -
D gene: -
V gene: TRBV6-6
CDR3 length: 14
J gene: TRBJ1-4
CDR3 protein: CASSLGESNEKLFF
CDR3 DNA: TGTGCCAGCAGTTTGGGAGAAAGTAATGAAAAACTGTTTTTT

clone size: many
D gene: -
V gene: TRBV5-8
CDR3 length: 14
J gene: TRBJ1-1
CDR3 protein: CASSLTNIGPGAFF
CDR3 DNA: TGTGCCAGCAGCTTAACTAATATCGGCCCTGGAGCTTTCTTT

clone size: many
D gene: -
V gene: TRBV28
CDR3 length: 15
J gene: TRBJ2-7
CDR3 protein: CASSGLLRGSYEQYF
CDR3 DNA: TGTGCCAGCAGTGGCCTCCTGAGGGGCTCCTACGAGCAGTACTTC

clone size: many
D gene: -
V gene: TRBV10-3
CDR3 length: 14
J gene: TRBJ2-5
CDR3 protein: CAISEVAGGRTQYF
CDR3 DNA: TGTGCCATCAGTGAAGTAGCCGGGGGACGGACCCAGTACTTC

clone size: many
D gene: -
V gene: TRBV7-2
CDR3 length: 17
J gene: TRBJ2-1
CDR3 protein: CASSPIRSPSSYNEQFF
CDR3 DNA: TGTGCCAGCAGCCCAATAAGGTCCCCGAGCTCCTACAATGAGCAGTTCTTC

clone size: many
D gene: TRBD1
V gene: TRBV27
CDR3 length: 16
J gene: TRBJ1-3
CDR3 protein: CASSLDREGSGNTIYF
CDR3 DNA: TGTGCCAGCAGTCTGGACAGGGAGGGGTCTGGAAACACCATATATTTT

clone size: many
D gene: -
V gene: TRBV27
CDR3 length: 13
J gene: TRBJ2-2
CDR3 protein: CASSLYNTGELFF
CDR3 DNA: TGTGCCAGCAGTTTATATAACACCGGGGAGCTGTTTTTT

clone size: many
D gene: -
V gene: TRBV14
CDR3 length: 15
J gene: TRBJ1-4
CDR3 protein: CASSQVGGANEKLFF
CDR3 DNA: TGTGCCAGCAGCCAAGTTGGGGGGGCAAATGAAAAACTGTTTTTT

clone size: -
D gene: TRBD2
V gene: TRBV13
CDR3 length: 17
J gene: TRBJ2-1
CDR3 protein: CASSSRSGRGSYNEQFF
CDR3 DNA: TGTGCCAGCAGCTCCCGTAGCGGGAGGGGTTCCTACAATGAGCAGTTCTTC

clone size: -
D gene: -
V gene: TRBV20-1
CDR3 length: 14
J gene: TRBJ1-1
CDR3 protein: CSAPVPVGNTEAFF
CDR3 DNA: TGCAGTGCTCCAGTTCCGGTGGGGAACACTGAAGCTTTCTTT

clone size: few
D gene: -
V gene: TRBV29-1
CDR3 length: 13
J gene: TRBJ1-4
CDR3 protein: CSVVVSTNEKLFF
CDR3 DNA: TGCAGCGTTGTAGTCTCAACTAATGAAAAACTGTTTTTT

clone size: many
D gene: TRBD1
V gene: TRBV7-9
CDR3 length: 15
J gene: TRBJ1-1
CDR3 protein: CASSFDRGMNTEAFF
CDR3 DNA: TGTGCCAGCAGCTTTGACAGGGGCATGAACACTGAAGCTTTCTTT

clone size: many
D gene: -
V gene: TRBV7-2
CDR3 length: 16
J gene: TRBJ2-2
CDR3 protein: CASSLAQAANTGELFF
CDR3 DNA: TGTGCCAGCAGCTTAGCCCAGGCGGCGAACACCGGGGAGCTGTTTTTT

clone size: many
D gene: -
V gene: TRBV27
CDR3 length: 14
J gene: TRBJ1-1
CDR3 protein: CASSTQGVSTEAFF
CDR3 DNA: TGTGCCAGCAGTACCCAGGGCGTGAGCACTGAAGCTTTCTTT

clone size: many
D gene: -
V gene: TRBV6-1
CDR3 length: 12
J gene: TRBJ1-1
CDR3 protein: CASSQTGDEAFF
CDR3 DNA: TGTGCCAGCAGCCAAACAGGTGATGAAGCTTTCTTT

clone size: many
D gene: -
V gene: TRBV28
CDR3 length: 14
J gene: TRBJ2-1
CDR3 protein: CASSPGLAYNEQFF
CDR3 DNA: TGTGCCAGCAGCCCGGGGCTAGCGTACAATGAGCAGTTCTTC

clone size: -
D gene: -
V gene: TRBV10-3
CDR3 length: 12
J gene: TRBJ1-1
CDR3 protein: CAISDSLLEAFF
CDR3 DNA: TGTGCCATCAGTGACAGTCTTCTTGAAGCTTTCTTT

clone size: few
D gene: -
V gene: TRBV5-1
CDR3 length: 15
J gene: TRBJ1-2
CDR3 protein: CASRPDSQLNYGYTF
CDR3 DNA: TGCGCCAGCAGACCGGACAGCCAACTCAACTATGGCTACACCTTC

clone size: many
D gene: TRBD1
V gene: TRBV12-3/TRBV12-4
CDR3 length: 14
J gene: TRBJ1-1
CDR3 protein: CASTWTGGASEAFF
CDR3 DNA: TGTGCCAGCACTTGGACAGGGGGCGCCTCTGAAGCTTTCTTT

clone size: -
D gene: -
V gene: TRBV29-1
CDR3 length: 13
J gene: TRBJ2-3
CDR3 protein: CSVRGEGTDTQYF
CDR3 DNA: TGCAGCGTTAGGGGGGAGGGCACAGATACGCAGTATTTT

clone size: -
D gene: -
V gene: TRBV5-1
CDR3 length: 15
J gene: TRBJ2-6
CDR3 protein: CASSPDTSGANVLTF
CDR3 DNA: TGCGCCAGCAGCCCGGACACCTCTGGGGCCAACGTCCTGACTTTC

clone size: many
D gene: TRBD1
V gene: TRBV5-1
CDR3 length: 16
J gene: TRBJ2-2
CDR3 protein: CASSLRADQGAGELFF
CDR3 DNA: TGCGCCAGCAGCTTAAGGGCGGATCAGGGGGCCGGGGAGCTGTTTTTT

clone size: many
D gene: TRBD1
V gene: TRBV5-5
CDR3 length: 15
J gene: TRBJ2-2
CDR3 protein: CASSYDREYTGELFF
CDR3 DNA: TGTGCCAGCAGCTACGACAGGGAGTACACCGGGGAGCTGTTTTTT

clone size: few
D gene: -
V gene: TRBV7-4
CDR3 length: 15
J gene: TRBJ1-4
CDR3 protein: CASSLVATDGEKLFF
CDR3 DNA: TGTGCCAGCAGCTTAGTAGCAACAGATGGGGAAAAACTGTTTTTT

clone size: -
D gene: TRBD1
V gene: TRBV20-1
CDR3 length: 15
J gene: TRBJ1-2
CDR3 protein: CSARDEGQGDYGYTF
CDR3 DNA: TGCAGTGCTAGAGATGAGGGACAGGGAGACTATGGCTACACCTTC

clone size: few
D gene: -
V gene: TRBV29-1
CDR3 length: 11
J gene: TRBJ2-3
CDR3 protein: CSVLKGDTQYF
CDR3 DNA: TGCAGCGTACTCAAGGGGGATACGCAGTATTTT

clone size: many
D gene: TRBD1
V gene: TRBV12-5
CDR3 length: 15
J gene: TRBJ2-1
CDR3 protein: CASGSRDRGLNEQFF
CDR3 DNA: TGTGCTAGTGGATCCCGGGACAGGGGGCTCAATGAGCAGTTCTTC

clone size: many
D gene: -
V gene: TRBV12-3/TRBV12-4
CDR3 length: 12
J gene: TRBJ1-2
CDR3 protein: CASSYMNYGYTF
CDR3 DNA: TGTGCCAGCAGTTATATGAACTATGGCTACACCTTC

clone size: few
D gene: -
V gene: TRBV12-5
CDR3 length: 13
J gene: TRBJ1-5
CDR3 protein: CARTVGGNQPQHF
CDR3 DNA: TGTGCCCGAACAGTGGGTGGCAATCAGCCCCAGCATTTT

clone size: many
D gene: TRBD2
V gene: TRBV11-1
CDR3 length: 18
J gene: TRBJ2-2
CDR3 protein: CASSWGLAGGPSPGELFF
CDR3 DNA: TGTGCCAGCAGCTGGGGACTAGCGGGGGGCCCATCACCCGGGGAGCTGTTTTTT

clone size: many
D gene: -
V gene: TRBV7-2
CDR3 length: 16
J gene: TRBJ1-1
CDR3 protein: CASSSGGGPGNTEAFF
CDR3 DNA: TGTGCCAGCAGCAGCGGGGGAGGCCCTGGGAACACTGAAGCTTTCTTT

clone size: many
D gene: -
V gene: TRBV5-8
CDR3 length: 13
J gene: TRBJ2-6
CDR3 protein: CASRISGANVLTF
CDR3 DNA: TGTGCCAGCCGGATCTCTGGGGCCAACGTCCTGACTTTC

clone size: many
D gene: -
V gene: TRBV7-8
CDR3 length: 14
J gene: TRBJ2-7
CDR3 protein: CASSSQGNRYEQYF
CDR3 DNA: TGTGCCAGCAGCTCGCAGGGAAATCGGTACGAGCAGTACTTC